These T cell receptor beta chains were read from a single sample in a study of PD-1 blockade in classical Hodgkin lymphoma. The assay was immunoSEQ multiplex PCR, and TCRdb's table has in-frame clones only and misses some. Here the sample spans tens of thousands of clones, roughly 91% being singletons. The sample in question was peripheral blood mononuclear cells (PBMCs), obtained at baseline. The receptors originated from a human donor with classical Hodgkin lymphoma. Both conserved end residues are part of each CDR3. D genes are given only for firm matches. Clone size, where shown, is once, few, many, or a class for clones that have expanded.

j_gene	d_gene	abundance	len	v_gene	CDR3nt	CDR3aa
TRBJ2-1	TRBD1	.	15	TRBV18	TGTGCCAGCTCACCGGGACAGGGTGCCTACAATGAGCAGTTCTTC	CASSPGQGAYNEQFF
TRBJ2-7	.	.	18	TRBV28	TGTGCCATCCTCTCAGGGGGGCTAGCGGGTATTAATGCCTACGAGCAGTACTTC	CAILSGGLAGINAYEQYF
TRBJ2-7	.	.	14	TRBV27	TGTGCCAGCACAACTCGCGAGGGAACCTACGAGCAGTACTTC	CASTTREGTYEQYF
TRBJ2-7	.	.	12	TRBV7-9	TGTGCCAGCAGCTTTACCTCCTACGAGCAGTACTTC	CASSFTSYEQYF
TRBJ2-3	.	.	14	TRBV5-1	TGCGCCAGCCGGGGGGGACAGAGCACAGATACGCAGTATTTT	CASRGGQSTDTQYF
TRBJ2-1	.	.	15	TRBV27	TGTGCCAGCAGTTTATCAGAGACGCTCTACAATGAGCAGTTCTTC	CASSLSETLYNEQFF
TRBJ1-6	TRBD1	.	16	TRBV7-9	TGTGCCAGCAGCCATGTAAGTGGGACAGGGAATTCACCCCTCCACTTT	CASSHVSGTGNSPLHF
TRBJ2-7	TRBD2	.	15	TRBV11-3	TGTGCCAGCAGCTTAGCTGCGGGAGTAACCTACGAGCAGTACTTC	CASSLAAGVTYEQYF
TRBJ2-7	.	once	14	TRBV6-6	TGTGCCAGCAGTTACGGGGCGGGATCGGACGAGCAGTACTTC	CASSYGAGSDEQYF
TRBJ2-3	TRBD2	.	16	TRBV11-2	TGTGCCAGCAGCTTACTGGGCGGGAGTTCGGCAGATACGCAGTATTTT	CASSLLGGSSADTQYF
TRBJ2-7	TRBD1	.	19	TRBV14	TGTGCCAGCAGCCACCCCACGCTACAGGGGGACCTCACACCCTACGAGCAGTACTTC	CASSHPTLQGDLTPYEQYF
TRBJ2-3	TRBD2	.	15	TRBV7-3	TGTGCCAGCAGCTCGAGCGGGAGGGGCACAGATACGCAGTATTTT	CASSSSGRGTDTQYF
TRBJ2-6	.	.	14	TRBV7-2	TGTGCCAGCAGCTTAGCCCGCTCGGCCAACGTCCTGACTTTC	CASSLARSANVLTF
TRBJ2-5	.	.	13	TRBV29-1	TGCAGCGTTGACGGGACGGCCGAAGAGACCCAGTACTTC	CSVDGTAEETQYF
TRBJ2-7	.	once	12	TRBV11-2	TGTGCCAGCAGCTTAAATTCCTACGAGCAGTACTTC	CASSLNSYEQYF
TRBJ1-1	.	.	15	TRBV9	TGTGCCAGCAGCGTATCAGGGTTAGAGGGCACTGAAGCTTTCTTT	CASSVSGLEGTEAFF
TRBJ1-1	.	.	11	TRBV19	TGTGCCAGTAGTATTAGGGTCGAAGCTTTCTTT	CASSIRVEAFF
TRBJ1-1	TRBD1	.	17	TRBV2	TGTGCCAGCGGGAGAGGGACAGGCACATGGTTCGGCACTGAAGCTTTCTTT	CASGRGTGTWFGTEAFF
TRBJ2-7	.	.	13	TRBV5-4	TGTGCCAGCAGCCCGCGGTACTCCTACGAGCAGTACTTC	CASSPRYSYEQYF
TRBJ2-1	TRBD2	once	16	TRBV4-2	TGTGCCAGCAGCCAAGATCCTAGCGGGGCCTACAATGAGCAGTTCTTC	CASSQDPSGAYNEQFF
TRBJ1-1	TRBD1	.	14	TRBV29-1	TGCAGCGGCAGGGGGCGCGGAGGGGGTACTGAAGCTTTCTTT	CSGRGRGGGTEAFF
TRBJ1-2	.	.	14	TRBV7-2	TGTGCCAGCAGCTCCCATCGGACCGACTATGGCTACACCTTC	CASSSHRTDYGYTF
TRBJ2-5	.	medium-sized	14	TRBV9	TGTGCCAGCAGCGAAGCAGGAGTTCAAGAGACCCAGTACTTC	CASSEAGVQETQYF